Listed below are T cell receptor beta chains from one sample, sequenced in a study of T cells after yellow fever vaccination. One entry per CDR3 protein results from TCRdb running MiXCR on the 5' RACE reads. In the table there are under 50,000 distinct CDR3 sequences, around 6.4% of which are singletons. This material consisted of PBMCs, either bulk or a sorted T-cell subset (CD4+, CD8+, memory, or dextramer-sorted; not recorded which), taken 45 days after the yellow fever booster vaccination. These receptors all stem from a man between 25 and 39 years old who received the YFV17D yellow fever vaccine. Each CDR3 is given with its conserved first and last residue. A D gene is named only where the DNA matches it firmly. For some rows the clone size is stated as once, few or many, or as a class when expanded; others skip it.

v_call: TRBV6-1
j_call: TRBJ2-3
clone_size: -
d_call: -
cdr3_nt: TGTGCCAGCAGGGCTAGAGGATTCTATAGCACAGATACGCAGTATTTT
cdr3_aa: CASRARGFYSTDTQYF

v_call: TRBV3-1
j_call: TRBJ2-7
clone_size: many
d_call: -
cdr3_nt: TGTGCCAGCAGCCAAGCCTACGAGCAGTACTTC
cdr3_aa: CASSQAYEQYF

v_call: TRBV4-1
j_call: TRBJ2-1
clone_size: many
d_call: -
cdr3_nt: TGCGCCAGCAGCCAAGAAGCGGTAGCATTGTTCTTC
cdr3_aa: CASSQEAVALFF

v_call: TRBV20-1
j_call: TRBJ2-7
clone_size: -
d_call: -
cdr3_nt: TGCAGTGCTAGAGGTGAGGCAGGGAGGTACGAGCAGTACTTC
cdr3_aa: CSARGEAGRYEQYF

v_call: TRBV6-1
j_call: TRBJ2-1
clone_size: many
d_call: -
cdr3_nt: TGTGCCAGCACCCCACGGGTAGCGCCCTACAATGAGCAGTTCTTC
cdr3_aa: CASTPRVAPYNEQFF

v_call: TRBV28
j_call: TRBJ2-7
clone_size: many
d_call: -
cdr3_nt: TGTGCCAGCACTGGCTACACCGAGCAGTACTTC
cdr3_aa: CASTGYTEQYF

v_call: TRBV5-6
j_call: TRBJ2-4
clone_size: many
d_call: -
cdr3_nt: TGTGCCAGCAGCACGAAGGGGGGCTTGAACATTCAGTACTTC
cdr3_aa: CASSTKGGLNIQYF

v_call: TRBV7-8
j_call: TRBJ2-2
clone_size: few
d_call: TRBD1
cdr3_nt: TGTGCCAGCAGCTTAGCCCGGGACAGGGTCATCGGGGAGCTGTTTTTT
cdr3_aa: CASSLARDRVIGELFF

v_call: TRBV6-6
j_call: TRBJ2-1
clone_size: many
d_call: -
cdr3_nt: TGTGCCAGCTGCGGGACAAATGAGCAGTTCTTC
cdr3_aa: CASCGTNEQFF

v_call: TRBV9
j_call: TRBJ2-1
clone_size: many
d_call: -
cdr3_nt: TGTGCCAGCAGCCCGGGGGCTGAGCAGTTCTTC
cdr3_aa: CASSPGAEQFF

v_call: TRBV7-9
j_call: TRBJ2-7
clone_size: many
d_call: -
cdr3_nt: TGTGCCAGCAGCCCATCGCGGGCGAGCTCCTACGAGCAGTACTTC
cdr3_aa: CASSPSRASSYEQYF

v_call: TRBV12-3/TRBV12-4
j_call: TRBJ2-3
clone_size: many
d_call: -
cdr3_nt: TGTGCCAGCAGTTTAGGTCGGGGCGGCGGTGATACGCAGTATTTT
cdr3_aa: CASSLGRGGGDTQYF

v_call: TRBV7-6
j_call: TRBJ1-5
clone_size: few
d_call: -
cdr3_nt: TGTGCCAGCAGCCCCGCAGGCTACTATAGCAATCAGCCCCAGCATTTT
cdr3_aa: CASSPAGYYSNQPQHF

v_call: TRBV4-3
j_call: TRBJ2-7
clone_size: many
d_call: -
cdr3_nt: TGCGCCAGCAGCCAAGATGCAGGGCCCTACGAGCAGTACTTC
cdr3_aa: CASSQDAGPYEQYF

v_call: TRBV7-3
j_call: TRBJ2-5
clone_size: -
d_call: -
cdr3_nt: TGTGCCAGCAGCTCAGGGGCGGGCCAGACTACCCAGTACTTC
cdr3_aa: CASSSGAGQTTQYF

v_call: TRBV5-1
j_call: TRBJ1-1
clone_size: many
d_call: -
cdr3_nt: TGCGCCAGCAGCTTGGGTGGGGGGCTGGCTGAAGCTTTCTTT
cdr3_aa: CASSLGGGLAEAFF

v_call: TRBV6-1
j_call: TRBJ2-3
clone_size: few
d_call: -
cdr3_nt: TGTGCCAGCAGTCCATTTCAGCGGACAATGGGGGCGCAGTATTTT
cdr3_aa: CASSPFQRTMGAQYF

v_call: TRBV5-1
j_call: TRBJ1-2
clone_size: many
d_call: TRBD1
cdr3_nt: TGCGCCAGCAGCCCGGGACAGGCTAACTATGGCTACACCTTC
cdr3_aa: CASSPGQANYGYTF

v_call: TRBV6-5
j_call: TRBJ2-2
clone_size: -
d_call: -
cdr3_nt: TGTGCCAGCGGGGTTGGCGGCGGGGAGCTGTTTTTT
cdr3_aa: CASGVGGGELFF

v_call: TRBV11-2
j_call: TRBJ2-6
clone_size: -
d_call: -
cdr3_nt: TGTGCCAGCAGCTTAGAGGGCAGGACATCTGCCATCTCTGGGGCCAACGTCCTGACTTTC
cdr3_aa: CASSLEGRTSAISGANVLTF

v_call: TRBV6-5
j_call: TRBJ2-2
clone_size: medium-sized
d_call: TRBD1
cdr3_nt: TGTGCCAGCAGTTACCAGGGGGCGAACACCGGGGAGCTGTTTTTT
cdr3_aa: CASSYQGANTGELFF

v_call: TRBV12-2
j_call: TRBJ2-3
clone_size: -
d_call: -
cdr3_nt: TGTGCAAGTCGCTTAGCGGGCGTCGGTACAGATACGCAGTATTTT
cdr3_aa: CASRLAGVGTDTQYF

v_call: TRBV20-1
j_call: TRBJ1-3
clone_size: many
d_call: -
cdr3_nt: TGCAGTGCTCGCGTGCCGGGTTCTGGAAACACCATATATTTT
cdr3_aa: CSARVPGSGNTIYF

v_call: TRBV20-1
j_call: TRBJ1-2
clone_size: few
d_call: TRBD1
cdr3_nt: TGCAGTGCTAGAGCCCTGGGGGGACAGGGGGGTCAGGATGGCTACACCTTC
cdr3_aa: CSARALGGQGGQDGYTF

v_call: TRBV11-2
j_call: TRBJ2-1
clone_size: many
d_call: -
cdr3_nt: TGTGCCAGCACAAATACTAGGATTGAGCAGTTCTTC
cdr3_aa: CASTNTRIEQFF

v_call: TRBV6-2/TRBV6-3
j_call: TRBJ2-7
clone_size: many
d_call: TRBD2
cdr3_nt: TGTGCCAGCATCAAACGGGAGGGCTACGAGCAGTACTTC
cdr3_aa: CASIKREGYEQYF

v_call: TRBV20-1
j_call: TRBJ1-5
clone_size: -
d_call: -
cdr3_nt: TGCAGTGCTAGAGGGGGGAATCAGCCCCAGCATTTT
cdr3_aa: CSARGGNQPQHF

v_call: TRBV4-1
j_call: TRBJ2-7
clone_size: many
d_call: TRBD2
cdr3_nt: TGCGCCAGCAGCCAAGAGACTAGCGGGTACTACGAGCAGTACTTC
cdr3_aa: CASSQETSGYYEQYF

v_call: TRBV20-1
j_call: TRBJ2-7
clone_size: few
d_call: TRBD2
cdr3_nt: TGCAGTGCTAGGTTCGCGGGAGGGCCCGCTCGAGAGCAGTACTTC
cdr3_aa: CSARFAGGPAREQYF

v_call: TRBV5-1
j_call: TRBJ2-1
clone_size: -
d_call: -
cdr3_nt: TGCGCCAGCAGCTTGGCTCCTGGGAATGAGCAGTTCTTC
cdr3_aa: CASSLAPGNEQFF

v_call: TRBV10-3
j_call: TRBJ2-7
clone_size: few
d_call: TRBD1
cdr3_nt: TGTGCCATGTCAGATGACAGGGGTGGTTACGAGCAGTACTTC
cdr3_aa: CAMSDDRGGYEQYF

v_call: TRBV7-9
j_call: TRBJ2-7
clone_size: medium-sized
d_call: -
cdr3_nt: TGTGCCAGCAGCGGGGAGCCCTACGAGCAGTACTTC
cdr3_aa: CASSGEPYEQYF

v_call: TRBV4-2
j_call: TRBJ2-2
clone_size: few
d_call: TRBD1
cdr3_nt: TGTGCCAGCAGCCCCCAGGGGACAGAGAACACCGGGGAGCTGTTTTTT
cdr3_aa: CASSPQGTENTGELFF

v_call: TRBV7-9
j_call: TRBJ2-3
clone_size: many
d_call: -
cdr3_nt: TGTGCCAGCAGCACCCAGGGTATCACAGATACGCAGTATTTT
cdr3_aa: CASSTQGITDTQYF

v_call: TRBV7-2
j_call: TRBJ1-2
clone_size: few
d_call: -
cdr3_nt: TGTGCCAGCAGCTTAGAAAGTACCGATCTCTATGGCTACACCTTC
cdr3_aa: CASSLESTDLYGYTF

v_call: TRBV11-2
j_call: TRBJ1-2
clone_size: -
d_call: -
cdr3_nt: TGTGCCAGCAGCTTAGGCATCGGCTACACCTTC
cdr3_aa: CASSLGIGYTF

v_call: TRBV7-2
j_call: TRBJ2-3
clone_size: -
d_call: -
cdr3_nt: TGTGCCAGCAGGTCTAGCACAGATACGCAGTATTTT
cdr3_aa: CASRSSTDTQYF

v_call: TRBV5-1
j_call: TRBJ1-1
clone_size: -
d_call: -
cdr3_nt: TGCGCCAGCAGCTTTTCGTACCGACTTAATGTTGAAGCTTTCTTT
cdr3_aa: CASSFSYRLNVEAFF

v_call: TRBV12-3/TRBV12-4
j_call: TRBJ1-5
clone_size: many
d_call: -
cdr3_nt: TGTGCCAGCTTGCAGGGCACAAGCAATCAGCCCCAGCATTTT
cdr3_aa: CASLQGTSNQPQHF

v_call: TRBV5-6
j_call: TRBJ2-5
clone_size: few
d_call: TRBD2
cdr3_nt: TGTGCCAGCAGCCGCGGGACTAGCGGGGAGACCCAGTACTTC
cdr3_aa: CASSRGTSGETQYF

v_call: TRBV13
j_call: TRBJ2-3
clone_size: many
d_call: TRBD2
cdr3_nt: TGTGCCAGCAGCTTAATACTAGCGGGGCCAAATACGCAGTATTTT
cdr3_aa: CASSLILAGPNTQYF

v_call: TRBV6-2/TRBV6-3
j_call: TRBJ2-1
clone_size: few
d_call: TRBD2
cdr3_nt: TGTGCCAGCAGTGCCCGACAGGGACTAGCGGGAGGGCCCCATGAGCAGTTCTTC
cdr3_aa: CASSARQGLAGGPHEQFF

v_call: TRBV3-1
j_call: TRBJ2-7
clone_size: few
d_call: -
cdr3_nt: TGTGCCAGCAGCACTACCGGGACTGGGTGGGTGGAGCAGTACTTC
cdr3_aa: CASSTTGTGWVEQYF

v_call: TRBV4-1
j_call: TRBJ2-3
clone_size: many
d_call: -
cdr3_nt: TGCGCCAGCAGCCTAGACCAACCCGGAGATACGCAGTATTTT
cdr3_aa: CASSLDQPGDTQYF

v_call: TRBV6-2/TRBV6-3
j_call: TRBJ2-7
clone_size: -
d_call: TRBD2
cdr3_nt: TGTGCCAGCGCCGGACTAGCGGGAGGGACCGAGCAGTACTTC
cdr3_aa: CASAGLAGGTEQYF

v_call: TRBV24-1
j_call: TRBJ2-1
clone_size: many
d_call: TRBD2
cdr3_nt: TGTGCCACCAGTGACCGGGGACTAGCGGCCAATGAGCAGTTCTTC
cdr3_aa: CATSDRGLAANEQFF

v_call: TRBV12-3/TRBV12-4
j_call: TRBJ2-1
clone_size: few
d_call: TRBD2
cdr3_nt: TGTGCCAGCAGCTTGTGGTTAAGGGCGGGAGGCACCAAGAAACGGTCCCTGTTCTTC
cdr3_aa: CASSLWLRAGGTKKRSLFF

v_call: TRBV6-5
j_call: TRBJ2-7
clone_size: few
d_call: TRBD1
cdr3_nt: TGTGCCAGCAGTTCGAAAGGCGGACAGGGGCTGCACGAGCAGTACTTC
cdr3_aa: CASSSKGGQGLHEQYF

v_call: TRBV6-5
j_call: TRBJ2-5
clone_size: many
d_call: -
cdr3_nt: TGTGCCAGCAGCACCCGGGACGCGAGAGAGACCCAGTACTTC
cdr3_aa: CASSTRDARETQYF

v_call: TRBV12-3/TRBV12-4
j_call: TRBJ2-7
clone_size: -
d_call: -
cdr3_nt: TGTGCCATCAGTTTATATCGGTTTAGTACCTCGGACAAGAACTACGAGCAGTACTTC
cdr3_aa: CAISLYRFSTSDKNYEQYF

v_call: TRBV3-1
j_call: TRBJ1-1
clone_size: -
d_call: -
cdr3_nt: TGTGCCAGCAGCCAAGGGATCGGACCCTCGCAGAACACTGAAGCTTTCTTT
cdr3_aa: CASSQGIGPSQNTEAFF

v_call: TRBV28
j_call: TRBJ2-5
clone_size: few
d_call: TRBD1
cdr3_nt: TGTGCCAGCAGTTCCGGGACAGGGTTCCCGACAGAGACCCAGTACTTC
cdr3_aa: CASSSGTGFPTETQYF

v_call: TRBV27
j_call: TRBJ1-2
clone_size: few
d_call: TRBD1
cdr3_nt: TGTGCCAGCAGGGGACAGGGCCTCAACTATGGCTACACCTTC
cdr3_aa: CASRGQGLNYGYTF